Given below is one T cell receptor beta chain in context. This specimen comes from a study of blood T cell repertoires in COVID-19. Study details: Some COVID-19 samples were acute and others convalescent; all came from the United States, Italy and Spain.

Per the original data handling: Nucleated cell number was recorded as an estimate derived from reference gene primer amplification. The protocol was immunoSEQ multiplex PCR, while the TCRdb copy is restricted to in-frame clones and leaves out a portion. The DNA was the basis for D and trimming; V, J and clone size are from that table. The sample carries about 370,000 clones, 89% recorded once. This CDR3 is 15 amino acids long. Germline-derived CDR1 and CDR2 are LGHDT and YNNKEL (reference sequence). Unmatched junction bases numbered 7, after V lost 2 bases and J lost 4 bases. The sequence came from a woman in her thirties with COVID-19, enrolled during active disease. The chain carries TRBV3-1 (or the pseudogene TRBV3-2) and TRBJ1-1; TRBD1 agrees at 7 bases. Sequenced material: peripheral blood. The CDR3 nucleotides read TGTGCCAGCAGCCAAAATTGGAACAGGGGCACTGAAGCTTTCTTT. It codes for CASSQNWNRGTEAFF.